This TCR beta chain comes out of a study of T cell changes during pregnancy in multiple sclerosis. Assay used: immunoSEQ multiplex PCR; TCRdb lists only in-frame clones, some missing. This sample has approximately 88,000 clones, with nearly 95% found just once. CDR1 MDHEN and CDR2 SYDVKM come from the germline V gene. CDR3 length equals 12 residues. With 10 bases clipped from V and 7 bases from J, the junction kept 8 bases outside the gene matches. The sequenced sample was peripheral blood, obtained in the second trimester of pregnancy. This clonotype was sampled from a female donor with multiple sclerosis, enrolled in a pregnancy study. The chain joins TRBV28 to TRBJ2-5; 8 bases are shared with TRBD2. The CDR3 DNA follows: TGTGCCACGTTGAGCGGGAGTGGGACCCAGTACTTC. It translates to CATLSGSGTQYF.